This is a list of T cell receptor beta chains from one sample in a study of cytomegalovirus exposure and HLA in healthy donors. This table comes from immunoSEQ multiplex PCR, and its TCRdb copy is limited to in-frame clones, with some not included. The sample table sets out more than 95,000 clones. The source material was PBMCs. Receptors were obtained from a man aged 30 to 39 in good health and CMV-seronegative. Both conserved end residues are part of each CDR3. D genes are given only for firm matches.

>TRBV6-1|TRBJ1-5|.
CASSEDWDLQPQHF
TGTGCCAGCAGTGAAGACTGGGACTTACAGCCCCAGCATTTT
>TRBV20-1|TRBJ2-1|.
CSATLKNEQFF
TGCAGTGCTACCCTTAAAAATGAGCAGTTCTTC
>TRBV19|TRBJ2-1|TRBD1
CASSISKGGLEQFF
TGTGCCAGTAGTATAAGTAAAGGGGGCCTTGAGCAGTTCTTC
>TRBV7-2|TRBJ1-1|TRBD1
CASSSDRGRSEAFF
TGTGCCAGCAGCTCGGACAGGGGCAGGTCTGAAGCTTTCTTT
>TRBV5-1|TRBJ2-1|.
CASSPGEDSEQFF
TGCGCCAGCAGCCCCGGCGAGGACTCAGAGCAGTTCTTC
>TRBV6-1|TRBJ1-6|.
CASSEAVDSPLHF
TGTGCCAGCAGTGAAGCCGTCGATTCACCCCTCCACTTT
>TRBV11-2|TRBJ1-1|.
CASSSLGGNTEAFF
TGTGCCAGCAGCTCGCTAGGGGGAAACACTGAAGCTTTCTTT
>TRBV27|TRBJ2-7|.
CASSPAGRNYEQYF
TGTGCCAGCAGCCCCGCGGGCAGGAACTACGAGCAGTACTTC
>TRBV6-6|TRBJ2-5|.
CASSYSSLQETQYF
TGTGCCAGCAGTTACTCTTCCCTTCAAGAGACCCAGTACTTC
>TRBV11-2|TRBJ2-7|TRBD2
CASSSAGGPGYEQYF
TGTGCCAGCAGCTCAGCGGGAGGGCCGGGTTACGAGCAGTACTTC
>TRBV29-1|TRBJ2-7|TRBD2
CSVEGAGGTEQYF
TGCAGCGTTGAAGGAGCGGGAGGGACCGAGCAGTACTTC
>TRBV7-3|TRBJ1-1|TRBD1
CASSSTGPNTEAFF
TGTGCCAGCAGCTCGACAGGGCCGAACACTGAAGCTTTCTTT
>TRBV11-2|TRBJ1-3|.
CASSLGRDTDYSGNTIYF
TGTGCCAGCAGCTTAGGTCGGGACACTGACTACTCTGGAAACACCATATATTTT
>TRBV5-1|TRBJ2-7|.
CASSLGFQGVREQYF
TGCGCCAGCAGCTTAGGATTCCAGGGTGTTAGGGAGCAGTACTTC
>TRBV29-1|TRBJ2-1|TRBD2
CSVDGLAADNEQFF
TGCAGCGTTGATGGACTAGCGGCCGACAATGAGCAGTTCTTC
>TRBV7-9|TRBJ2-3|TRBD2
CASSSWTSGFTDTQYF
TGTGCCAGCAGTTCATGGACTAGCGGTTTCACAGATACGCAGTATTTT